These 26 T cell receptor beta chains came from one sample sequenced in a study of cytomegalovirus exposure and HLA in healthy donors (dated by TCRdb to about 2017). Library preparation was by the immunoSEQ multiplex PCR assay. For the multiplex PCR, a mixture combining 60 forward primers for TCR Vbeta segments and 13 reverse primers for TCR Jbeta segments was used. TCRdb mirrors the immuneACCESS table, restricted to in-frame sequences. Some clones are absent from its copies; in checked studies, under half trace to an unresolved V gene, and the reason for the others is unknown. In this sample the table shows approximately 150,000 clones, more than 70% of which occur a single time. The biggest ten clones account for around 0.98% of the sample. Sequencing was carried out using PBMCs. These receptors were collected from a young man in good health and CMV-seronegative.

V and J are TRBV4-3 and TRBJ1-2; D is uncertain. The CDR3 is made up of 14 amino acids. Germline V gene sequence: CDR1 LGHNA, CDR2 YSLEER. V lost 3 bases and J 8 bases, leaving 16 bases between the germline ends. CDR3 bases: TGCGCCAGCAGCCATTCTGCTGGTGCACAGGGCTACACCTTC. The encoded protein is CASSHSAGAQGYTF.

This clone was picked up one time. The chain combines TRBV4-3 with TRBJ2-6; TRBD1 matches at 7 bases. J gave up 3 bases and V 7 bases, and 6 bases lay outside the gene matches. Germline values: CDR1 LGHNA, CDR2 YSLEER. CDR3 length equals 15 residues. This chain's CDR3 is CASTPTGDGANVLTF. DNA of the CDR3: TGCGCCAGCACCCCTACAGGGGATGGGGCCAACGTCCTGACTTTC.

J is TRBJ2-3 and V is TRBV7-9; 11 bases match TRBD2. Per the germline V gene, CDR1 is SEHNR and CDR2 is FQNEAQ (reference sequence). Trimming removed 1 base from V and 0 bases from J; junction bases left unmatched: 0. This CDR3 has 16 amino acids. CDR3 region: CASSLGTSGSTDTQYF. In DNA, the CDR3 is TGTGCCAGCAGCTTAGGGACTAGCGGGAGCACAGATACGCAGTATTTT.

The gene calls are TRBV6-6 and TRBJ2-1; D unresolved. Trimming left V 4 bases short and J 5 bases short, with 6 bases between. From germline, CDR1 is MNHNY and CDR2 SVGAGI (reference sequence). The CDR3 runs to 12 residues. The chain's CDR3 is CASSFLNNEQFF. CDR3 nucleotides: TGTGCCAGCAGTTTCTTAAACAATGAGCAGTTCTTC.

The V call is TRBV27, the J call TRBJ1-4, with D maybe TRBD1 (5 bases). Germline V gene data show CDR1 as MNHEY and CDR2 as SMNVEV (reference sequence). The CDR3 has 15 residues. V gave up 2 bases and J gave up 5 bases, with 12 bases separating them. The CDR3 spells CASSLMGTENEKLFF. The CDR3 nucleotides read TGTGCCAGCAGTTTAATGGGGACTGAGAATGAAAAACTGTTTTTT.

This rearrangement joins TRBV6-1 to TRBJ2-2, with 7 bases matching TRBD2. Germline assignment: CDR1 MNHNS and CDR2 SASEGT. CDR3 length equals 15 residues. V lost 7 bases, J lost 6 bases, and 11 bases stayed unmatched. CDR3 sequence: CASTNAGEFAGELFF. DNA of the CDR3: TGTGCCAGCACTAATGCGGGAGAGTTTGCCGGGGAGCTGTTTTTT.

This clone was detected only once. The genes are TRBV6-5 and TRBJ2-3; 7 bases align to TRBD1. V shed 10 bases and J 9 bases; nucleotides not matched to a gene: 16. This CDR3 spans 14 amino acids. Germline lookup yields CDR1 MNHEY and CDR2 SVGAGI. The CDR3 DNA reads as TGTGCCACGACCCCCAGGGGGTTGGACATCACGCAGTATTTT. Its translation is CATTPRGLDITQYF.

This sequence joins TRBV5-1 and TRBJ2-1; possible D gene TRBD2, 6 bases. This CDR3 has 16 residues. V gave up 1 base and J gave up 0 bases, with 11 bases separating them. CDR1 and CDR2 from the germline V gene are SGHRS and YFSETQ. CDR3 region: CASSLIPGVSYNEQFF. CDR3 sequence (DNA): TGCGCCAGCAGCTTGATTCCGGGGGTCTCCTACAATGAGCAGTTCTTC. Full variable domain (rest looked up from reference TRBV5-1 and TRBJ2-1): KAGVTQTPRYLIKTRGQQVTLSCSPISGHRSVSWYQQTPGQGLQFLFEYFSETQRNKGNFPGRFSGRQFSNSRSEMNVSTLELGDSALYLCASSLIPGVSYNEQFFGPGTRLTVL.

The chain is built from TRBV5-1 and TRBJ1-1; TRBD1 is a possible D gene (5 bases). Germline CDR1 SGHRS, CDR2 YFSETQ. V lost 4 bases to trimming and J lost 0 bases, with 10 bases between them. The CDR3 runs to 14 residues. CDR3 in amino acids: CASSPGGVNTEAFF. CDR3 sequence (DNA): TGCGCCAGCAGCCCCGGGGGGGTGAACACTGAAGCTTTCTTT.

The chain is built from TRBV6-1 and TRBJ2-1; the match to TRBD2 covers 7 bases. The trim removed 5 bases at V and 3 bases at J, leaving 7 bases unmatched. There are 15 residues in the CDR3. Germline V CDR1 and CDR2: MNHNS, SASEGT. CDR3 sequence: CASSPVGGNYNEQFF. As DNA, the CDR3 is TGTGCCAGCAGTCCGGTCGGGGGGAACTACAATGAGCAGTTCTTC.

The chain recombines TRBV6-1 with TRBJ1-2; 12 positions agree with TRBD1. The CDR3 contains 14 residues. V gave up 4 bases and J gave up 7 bases; unmatched junction bases: 4. CDR1 and CDR2 from the germline V gene are MNHNS and SASEGT. The CDR3 nucleotides are TGTGCCAGCAGTGGGGACAGGGGGCAACGTGGCTACACCTTC. It codes for CASSGDRGQRGYTF.

The gene calls are TRBV19 and TRBJ2-1, with D possibly TRBD1 on 5 matching bases. Trimming took 7 bases from V and 6 from J, leaving 13 bases between them. CDR1 and CDR2 from the germline V gene are LNHDA and SQIVND (reference sequence). The CDR3 loop spans 13 amino acids. The CDR3 reads CASIGLRGNEQFF. CDR3 in DNA: TGTGCCAGTATCGGCCTTAGGGGCAATGAGCAGTTCTTC.

This chain connects TRBV6-5 to TRBJ1-2; 10 positions match TRBD1. Germline V gene lookup returns CDR1 MNHEY and CDR2 SVGAGI. V shed 5 bases and J 7 bases; nucleotides not matched to a gene: 4. This CDR3 comprises 13 residues. The CDR3 sequence: CASSTGTGAGYTF. The CDR3 DNA sequence: TGTGCCAGCAGTACGGGGACAGGGGCTGGCTACACCTTC.

The table lists this clone with a few counts. At one of its ends the junction is not consistent with the germline gene, which may arise from a read error. This sequence joins TRBV7-9 and TRBJ2-3, with 7 bases that match TRBD2. Germline-derived CDR1 and CDR2 are SEHNR and FQNEAQ (reference sequence). The CDR3 extends over 12 amino acids. CDR3 bases: TGTTCCAGCAGCGACGGGACTAATACGCAGTATTTT. Translation gives CSSSDGTNTQYF.

The chain has TRBV15 and TRBJ2-1; 10 nucleotides agree with TRBD2. The germline CDR1 and CDR2 sequences are LNHNV and YYDKDF (reference sequence). Germline trimming cut 0 bases from V and 7 bases from J; bases unmatched to any gene: 3. The CDR3 covers 15 residues. For the CDR3, the DNA is TGTGCCACCAGCAGAGAGAGCGGGGGGGCAAATGAGCAGTTCTTC. Translated, it gives CATSRESGGANEQFF.

The chain couples TRBV12-2 to TRBJ2-5; the DNA was not used to check the table's D call, TRBD2. TRBV12-2 is noted as a pseudogene. CDR3 length: 16 amino acids. CDR3 residues: CASRLSSVAGVVVQYF. CDR3 coding DNA: TGTGCAAGTCGCTTATCCTCCGTAGCGGGAGTCGTGGTGCAGTACTTC.

In DNA, the CDR3 is TGTGCCAGCAGTCAGGGGGCTGAGCAGTACTTC. Encoded protein: CASSQGAEQYF. The J gene is TRBJ2-7, the V gene TRBV27; 8 nucleotides agree with TRBD1. The CDR3 sequence is 11 residues long. Germline V gives CDR1 MNHEY, CDR2 SMNVEV (reference sequence). V was clipped by 5 bases and J by 7 bases; unmatched bases: 1.

This clone was seen a single time. The V and J genes are TRBV30 and TRBJ2-2; D not certain. From germline, CDR1 is GTSNPN and CDR2 SVGIG (reference sequence). Trimming removed 5 bases from V and 3 bases from J, with 4 bases in between. There are 11 residues in the CDR3. The CDR3 here is CAWEHTGELFF. The CDR3 DNA reads as TGTGCCTGGGAGCACACCGGGGAGCTGTTTTTT.

The rearrangement links TRBV11-2 to TRBJ1-5; D gene unclear. CDR3 length: 15 amino acids. V lost 0 bases and J lost 6, with 12 bases in between. Germline loops: CDR1 SGHAT, CDR2 FQNNGV. The CDR3 nucleotides are TGTGCCAGCAGCTTAGATCATCGTAGGAGTCAGCCCCAGCATTTT. It codes for CASSLDHRRSQPQHF.

Comments on this clone: At the DNA level, this CDR3 is encoded by other sequences in the same sample as well. The rearrangement uses TRBV5-1 and TRBJ2-7; D is perhaps TRBD1 (5 bases). With 0 bases removed from V and 3 bases from J, the gap between germline ends came to 7 bases. The CDR3 is made up of 13 amino acids. CDR1 and CDR2 from the germline V gene are SGHRS and YFSETQ. DNA for the CDR3: TGCGCCAGCAGCTTGGACAGGAGCTACGAGCAGTACTTC. This codes for CASSLDRSYEQYF. The whole variable domain, filled in from reference TRBV5-1 and TRBJ2-7, reads KAGVTQTPRYLIKTRGQQVTLSCSPISGHRSVSWYQQTPGQGLQFLFEYFSETQRNKGNFPGRFSGRQFSNSRSEMNVSTLELGDSALYLCASSLDRSYEQYFGPGTRLTVT.

V and J are TRBV7-7 and TRBJ2-1; 8 bases fit TRBD1. The length of the CDR3 is 15 residues. Per germline, CDR1 SSHAT and CDR2 FNYEAQ (reference sequence). J lost 6 bases, V lost 3 bases, and 7 bases had no gene match. The CDR3 DNA reads TGTGCCAGCAGCTTGCACAGGGGGGAATTCAATGAGCAGTTCTTC. Encoded protein: CASSLHRGEFNEQFF.

This rearrangement joins TRBV6-5 to TRBJ1-2, with a possible D match to TRBD1 (6 bases). Germline CDR1 reads MNHEY; CDR2 reads SVGAGI. V lost 4 bases, J lost 4 bases, and 10 bases lay in between. This CDR3 comprises 13 residues. This chain's CDR3 is CASSFLQGYGYTF. The CDR3 DNA follows: TGTGCCAGCAGTTTCCTACAGGGCTATGGCTACACCTTC.

This chain uses TRBV19 with TRBJ2-2; D is possibly TRBD1 (6 bases). V was clipped by 5 bases and J by 3 bases, with 16 bases between them. The CDR3 spans 16 residues. Germline lookup yields CDR1 LNHDA and CDR2 SQIVND (reference sequence). The CDR3 DNA sequence: TGTGCCAGTAGTGTTGGAACAGGGCAGCACACCGGGGAGCTGTTTTTT. Translating it yields CASSVGTGQHTGELFF.

The chain uses TRBV18 and TRBJ1-5, with 11 bases aligning to TRBD1. Germline V gives CDR1 KGHSH, CDR2 LQKENI. The CDR3 loop spans 17 amino acids. The J segment lost 4 bases and the V segment lost 2 bases, leaving 7 bases of the junction unmatched. CDR3 sequence reads: CASSPKSGTGGNQPQHF. In nucleotides, the CDR3 is TGTGCCAGCTCACCAAAATCCGGGACAGGGGGTAATCAGCCCCAGCATTTT.

The chain has TRBV30 and TRBJ1-5, with a tentative D call TRBD1 (6 bases). Trimming took off 4 bases at V and 4 bases at J, with 17 bases between the two ends. The germline gives CDR1 GTSNPN, CDR2 SVGIG (reference sequence). The CDR3 length is 15 residues. CDR3 nucleotides: TGTGCCTGGACCGCGAATACGGGACAAAATCAGCCCCAGCATTTT. It codes for CAWTANTGQNQPQHF.

The genes are TRBV10-1 and TRBJ2-5, with a tentative D call TRBD2 (7 bases). CDR1 WNHNN and CDR2 SYGVQD come from the germline V gene (reference sequence). The CDR3 has 14 amino acids. V lost 5 bases and J 2 bases, leaving 12 bases between the germline ends. Here the CDR3 DNA reads TGCGCCAGCAGTAAGGGGGGGCCTCAAGAGACCCAGTACTTC. Its translation: CASSKGGPQETQYF.